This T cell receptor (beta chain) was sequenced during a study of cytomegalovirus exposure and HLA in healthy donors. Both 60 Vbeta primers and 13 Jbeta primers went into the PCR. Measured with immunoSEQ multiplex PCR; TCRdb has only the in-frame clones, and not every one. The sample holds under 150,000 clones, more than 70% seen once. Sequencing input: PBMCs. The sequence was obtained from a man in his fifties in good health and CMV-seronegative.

CDR3 amino acids: CASSYFLGTEDPFYTF. Written as DNA, the CDR3 is TGTGCCAGCAGTTACTTTTTAGGGACAGAGGATCCGTTCTACACCTTC. The chain recombines TRBV6-6 with TRBJ1-2; 7 bases match TRBD1. Germline V CDR1 and CDR2: MNHNY, SVGAGI (reference sequence). V lost 1 base and J lost 10; bases outside the gene matches: 15. The CDR3 totals 16 residues.